The 13 T cell receptor beta chains listed next were all sequenced from one sample in a study of T cells in tuberculosis. This table comes from immunoSEQ multiplex PCR, and its TCRdb copy is limited to in-frame clones, with some not included. The repertoire includes about 58,000 clones, roughly 90% of them detected once, and 20% to 25% sits in the top ten. Thawed, overnight-rested PBMC were stained with GMM-loaded CD1B tetramer, viability dye and anti-CD3, then sorted. CD1B tetramers were loaded with Rhodococcus equi-derived C32 glucose monomycolate. Sequences were obtained from CD1b-GMM tetramer-negative cells sorted from PBMCs. These receptors came from an adult woman with latent tuberculosis.

J is TRBJ2-5 and V is TRBV19; 8 bases match TRBD1. The V gene's germline CDR1 is LNHDA and CDR2 SQIVND (reference sequence). The V segment lost 3 bases and the J segment 5 bases; nucleotides outside the gene matches: 8. The CDR3 length is 15 residues. In DNA, the CDR3 is TGTGCCAGTAGTATTTCAGGGGGCGCGTGGGAGACCCAGTACTTC. Translation: CASSISGGAWETQYF.

The V and J genes are TRBV19 and TRBJ1-6; 7 positions match TRBD1. CDR1 LNHDA and CDR2 SQIVND come from the germline V gene (reference sequence). There are 14 residues in the CDR3. Germline trimming cut 6 bases from V and 10 bases from J; bases unmatched to any gene: 9. The chain's CDR3 is CASRWTGARSPLHF. CDR3 nucleotide sequence: TGTGCCAGTAGATGGACAGGCGCAAGGTCACCCCTCCACTTT.

In its sample, this clone was seen once. Within the sample, other DNA sequences also encode this same CDR3. The genes are TRBV25-1 and TRBJ1-1, with 8 bases fitting TRBD1. V gave up 9 bases and J gave up 4 bases; unmatched junction bases: 7. The CDR3 loop spans 13 amino acids. CDR1 is MGHDK and CDR2 is SYGVNS in the germline V gene. The CDR3 DNA reads TGTGCCAGTCGGGGGACAGGTGGCACTGAAGCTTTCTTT. Translated: CASRGTGGTEAFF.

As regards this clone: The identical CDR3 is also encoded by other nucleotide sequences in the sample. The chain is built from TRBV19 and TRBJ2-7; 7 bases map to TRBD1. The CDR3 has 15 residues. Germline-derived CDR1 and CDR2 are LNHDA and SQIVND (reference sequence). J gave up 3 bases and V 3 bases, and 8 bases lay outside the gene matches. CDR3 in amino acids: CASSIAGQGVYEQYF. In DNA, the CDR3 is TGTGCCAGTAGTATTGCCGGGCAGGGGGTCTACGAGCAGTACTTC.

The chain couples TRBV4-3 to TRBJ2-7; TRBD2 aligns across 12 bases. Germline loops: CDR1 LGHNA, CDR2 YSLEER. V shed 1 base and J 3 bases; nucleotides not matched to a gene: 4. The CDR3 spans 16 residues. This CDR3 reads CASSQGLAGAGYEQYF. In nucleotides, the CDR3 is TGCGCCAGCAGCCAAGGACTAGCGGGAGCGGGCTACGAGCAGTACTTC.

This clone occurred a few times. The chain employs TRBV7-9 and TRBJ2-7; the match to TRBD1 covers 9 bases. The CDR3 spans 12 residues. J gave up 3 bases and V 8 bases, and 2 bases lay outside the gene matches. CDR1 and CDR2 (germline): SEHNR, FQNEAQ (reference sequence). CDR3 nucleotides: TGTGCCAGCGGGACAGGGTACTACGAGCAGTACTTC. Translating it yields CASGTGYYEQYF. The variable domain in full, with the rest retrieved from reference TRBV7-9 and TRBJ2-7, is DTGVSQNPRHKITKRGQNVTFRCDPISEHNRLYWYRQTLGQGPEFLTYFQNEAQLEKSRLLSDRFSAERPKGSFSTLEIQRTEQGDSAMYLCASGTGYYEQYFGPGTRLTVT.

The J gene is TRBJ2-4, the V gene TRBV5-4, with a possible D match to TRBD1 (5 bases). Trimming took off 0 bases at V and 7 bases at J, with 8 bases between the two ends. The CDR3 extends over 13 amino acids. Germline V gene data show CDR1 as SGHNT and CDR2 as YYREEE (reference sequence). The CDR3 loop reads CASSLEGFNIQYF. In nucleotides, the CDR3 is TGTGCCAGCAGCTTGGAGGGGTTTAACATTCAGTACTTC.

This clone was picked up a small number of times. The rearrangement uses TRBV21-1 and TRBJ1-6; the listed D gene, TRBD1, was not tested against the DNA. TRBV21-1 constitutes a pseudogene. CDR3 size: 16 residues. The DNA of the CDR3 is TGTGCCAGCAGCAAAAGATGGGACAGGGTAATTTCACCCCTCCACTTT. It is translated as CASSKRWDRVISPLHF.

Only a few counts were recorded for this clone. The same CDR3 also results from other DNA sequences found in this sample. This sequence joins TRBV4-3 and TRBJ2-2; D not resolved. The CDR3 sequence is 12 residues long. Deletions cut 4 bases from V and 7 bases from J, with 7 bases between. In germline, CDR1 is LGHNA, CDR2 YSLEER. The CDR3, as DNA: TGCGCCAGCAGCCGCCAGGTCGGGGAGCTGTTTTTT. It codes for CASSRQVGELFF.

This clone was recorded once. The rearrangement joins TRBV9 to TRBJ1-2; D is unresolved. Trimming left V 2 bases short and J 2 bases short, with 13 bases between. The germline V gene encodes CDR1 SGDLS and CDR2 YYNGEE. This CDR3 has 15 amino acids. This CDR3 reads CASSVTAGANYGYTF. The CDR3 DNA follows: TGTGCCAGCAGCGTCACGGCAGGTGCAAACTATGGCTACACCTTC. The entire variable domain, with the rest obtained from reference TRBV9 and TRBJ1-2, is as follows: DSGVTQTPKHLITATGQRVTLRCSPRSGDLSVYWYQQSLDQGLQFLIQYYNGEERAKGNILERFSAQQFPDLHSELNLSSLELGDSALYFCASSVTAGANYGYTFGSGTRLTVV.

The J gene is TRBJ1-2, the V gene TRBV2, with 8 bases aligning to TRBD1. After removal of 4 bases from V and 5 bases from J, the junction contained 9 bases not matched to a gene. Germline V CDR1 and CDR2: SNHLY, FYNNEI. This CDR3 is 15 amino acids long. The DNA of the CDR3 is TGTGCCAGCAGTGGGACAGGGTTTAAAGAGTATGGCTACACCTTC. This codes for CASSGTGFKEYGYTF.

The rearrangement links TRBV10-2 to TRBJ1-5; D is undetermined. The CDR3 has 13 amino acids. Per germline, CDR1 WSHSY and CDR2 SAAADI. V was clipped by 0 bases and J by 7 bases, with 7 bases between them. In DNA, the CDR3 is TGCGCCAGCAGTGAGTCGTTGAGGCAGCCCCAGCATTTT. Its protein is CASSESLRQPQHF.

The V call is TRBV5-6, the J call TRBJ1-5; no firm D call. The V end was cut by 2 bases, the J end by 0 bases, with 3 bases between. CDR3 size: 13 residues. CDR1 and CDR2 from the germline V gene are SGHDT and YYEEEE. The CDR3 is CASSFSSNQPQHF. For the CDR3, the DNA is TGTGCCAGCAGCTTCAGTAGCAATCAGCCCCAGCATTTT.